The source of this T cell receptor (beta chain) is a study of shared clonotypes between healthy human individuals. Study-wide findings and caveats: Sampling included only blood; tissue repertoires likely differ. Generally, naive subsets (rather than memory subsets) showed larger estimated richness.

Concerning this clone: Its antigen remains unknown.

Genomic DNA of every subset was divided equally among multiple immunoSEQ plates. The method was immunoSEQ multiplex PCR; TCRdb's version includes in-frame clones alone and lacks a portion of them. The profile shows about 2.4 million clones, about 92% of them singletons. CDR3 length equals 16 residues. CDR1 and CDR2 from the germline V gene are MDHEN and SYDVKM. The J segment lost 1 base and the V segment lost 6 bases, leaving 7 bases of the junction unmatched. Source material: naive CD4+ T cells sorted from blood. The subset here: CD45RA+ positively selected. The sequence was collected from a young man in good health. The chain has TRBV28 and TRBJ1-3, with 9 bases aligning to TRBD1. The DNA for the CDR3 is TGTGCCAGCAGAGACAGGGGGAGCGGTTCTGGAAACACCATATATTTT. This codes for CASRDRGSGSGNTIYF.